This T cell receptor (beta chain) was captured by sequencing in a study of T cells after yellow fever vaccination. Study-wide results and caveats: Post-booster samples contained most primary-vaccination clones (approximately 97% CD4, about 90% CD8). Abundant bulk-population clonotypes could contaminate the FACS-sorted repertoires.

One entry per CDR3 protein results from TCRdb running MiXCR on the 5' RACE reads. This table has about 63,000 distinct CDR3 sequences, 6.5% to 9% appearing once. Germline V gene lookup returns CDR1 MNHEY and CDR2 SMNVEV (reference sequence). This CDR3 spans 15 amino acids. After removal of 5 bases from V and 7 bases from J, the junction contained 5 bases not matched to a gene. This clonotype was counted at least ten times. The antigen is not known. Here the sequenced sample was CD8+ T cells sorted from PBMCs, taken 15 days after the yellow fever booster vaccination. The rearrangement uses TRBV27 and TRBJ2-7, with 16 bases matching TRBD2. The origin of this receptor is a young man who received the YFV17D yellow fever vaccine. The CDR3 region has the DNA TGTGCCAGCAGTCCAGGGACTAGCGGGAGGGAAGAGCAGTACTTC. It specifies CASSPGTSGREEQYF.